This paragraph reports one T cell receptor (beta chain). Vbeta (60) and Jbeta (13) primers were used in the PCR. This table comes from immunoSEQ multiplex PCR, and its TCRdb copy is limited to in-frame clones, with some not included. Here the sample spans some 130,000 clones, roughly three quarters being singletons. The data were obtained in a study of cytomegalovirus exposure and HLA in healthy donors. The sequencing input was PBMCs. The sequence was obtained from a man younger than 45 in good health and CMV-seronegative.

CDR3 amino acids: CASSPRQGMNTEAFF. The CDR3 nucleotides read TGTGCCAGCAGCCCCCGACAGGGGATGAACACTGAAGCTTTCTTT. The rearrangement uses TRBV7-9 and TRBJ1-1; 8 bases line up with TRBD1. Germline V lookup: CDR1 SEHNR, CDR2 FQNEAQ (reference sequence). This CDR3 is built from 15 residues. The ends lost 5 bases at V and 0 bases at J; junction bases unmatched: 5.